This T cell receptor (beta chain) was captured in a study of post-analysis software for immune sequencing data. Study-wide results and caveats: In patients, TRBV5-6, TRBV5-1 and TRBV20-1 belonged to about five TRBV segments found more frequently than in controls.

CDR1 is SGHDT, CDR2 YYEEEE, per germline. The germline V and J ends were trimmed by 1 base and 0 bases, with 7 bases remaining between them. CDR3 size: 14 residues. Notes on this clonotype: The antigen is undetermined.

Unique-molecular-identifier-tagged TCR beta cDNA libraries were used. MiXCR, applied by TCRdb to the PCR reads, yields one record per CDR3 protein. This sample carries around 700,000 distinct CDR3 sequences, 55% to 60% of them seen once, and the ten largest clones take approximately 10%. This receptor was taken from a girl aged 2 to 10 with multiple sclerosis. V is TRBV5-6 and J is TRBJ1-2; D uncertain. Sequencing was done on a sample of blood. The CDR3 DNA follows: TGTGCCAGCAGCTTGCCCGGTTCTAACTATGGCTACACCTTC. Residues: CASSLPGSNYGYTF. Using reference TRBV5-6 and TRBJ1-2 for the parts outside the CDR3, the full variable domain is DAGVTQSPTHLIKTRGQQVTLRCSPKSGHDTVSWYQQALGQGPQFIFQYYEEEERQRGNFPDRFSGHQFPNYSSELNVNALLLGDSALYLCASSLPGSNYGYTFGSGTRLTVV.